Below, 27 T cell receptor beta chains from the same sample are listed, as sequenced in a study of immune cell composition in non-small cell lung cancer. The normal lung sample lay at least 3 cm, and maximally far, from the tumour. Assay used: immunoSEQ multiplex PCR; TCRdb lists only in-frame clones, some missing. The sample carries 2,500 to 3,500 clones, about two thirds recorded once. The same data also contributed to another study, on CD4 T cells in lung cancer.

The sequencing input was non-adjacent lung tissue. The receptors were sampled from a human donor with non-small cell lung cancer.

CDR3 DNA sequence: TGTGCCAGCAGCCAAGATTACGGGACAGGGACGCAGTATTTT. Encoded protein: CASSQDYGTGTQYF. V usage is TRBV14 and J usage is TRBJ2-3, with TRBD1 identical over 9 bases. Trimming at V came to 0 bases and at J to 9 bases, leaving 4 bases not matched to a gene. The CDR3 is 14 amino acids. Germline loops: CDR1 SGHDN, CDR2 FVKESK.

This clone was observed a single time. The chain combines TRBV5-5 with TRBJ2-4; 10 bases align to TRBD1. This CDR3 is 14 amino acids long. After removal of 6 bases from V and 10 bases from J, the junction contained 10 bases not matched to a gene. The germline CDR1 and CDR2 sequences are SGHKS and YYEKEE (reference sequence). The CDR3 sequence: CASNEGQGYRIQYF. In DNA form, the CDR3 reads TGTGCCAGCAACGAGGGACAGGGGTATAGAATTCAGTACTTC.

This chain links TRBV21-1 with TRBJ2-1; TRBD2 is the table's D call and was not checked against the DNA. TRBV21-1 counts as a pseudogene. The CDR3 has 11 amino acids. CDR3 bases: TGTGCCAGCAGCGCCGGGAGGTGGGAGTTCTTC. This sequence encodes CASSAGRWEFF.

The V gene is TRBV5-1, the J gene TRBJ1-3; possibly TRBD1 for D (5 bases). Between the trimmed V and J ends, which lost 0 bases and 8 bases, there was a span of 12 bases. The CDR3 consists of 14 residues. In germline, CDR1 is SGHRS, CDR2 YFSETQ. The DNA of the CDR3 is TGCGCCAGCAGCTTGGAGGGGAATGGGGACACCATATATTTT. It is translated as CASSLEGNGDTIYF. Variable domain in full (rest from reference TRBV5-1 and TRBJ1-3): KAGVTQTPRYLIKTRGQQVTLSCSPISGHRSVSWYQQTPGQGLQFLFEYFSETQRNKGNFPGRFSGRQFSNSRSEMNVSTLELGDSALYLCASSLEGNGDTIYFGEGSWLTVV.

This clone is large by share. This chain connects TRBV13 to TRBJ1-5, with 8 bases that match TRBD1. Per the germline V gene, CDR1 is PRHDT and CDR2 is FYEKMQ (reference sequence). This CDR3 contains 15 residues. J gave up 5 bases and V 0 bases, and 3 bases lay outside the gene matches. CDR3 sequence: CASSLGGQGDQPQHF. DNA of the CDR3: TGTGCCAGCAGCTTAGGAGGACAGGGCGATCAGCCCCAGCATTTT.

The rearrangement uses TRBV7-9 and TRBJ2-7; TRBD2 is a possible D gene (6 bases). The CDR3 runs 15 residues. V was shortened by 2 bases and J by 0 bases, with 11 bases between the two germline ends. Germline CDR1 is SEHNR and CDR2 is FQNEAQ (reference sequence). The CDR3 reads CASSLTGTASYEQYF. As DNA, the CDR3 is TGTGCCAGCAGCTTAACGGGGACTGCCTCCTACGAGCAGTACTTC.

The rearrangement uses TRBV6-1 and TRBJ1-2; maybe TRBD1 (5 bases). The ends were cut back, 1 base at V and 0 bases at J, with 6 bases in the middle. The CDR3 runs 14 residues. CDR1 and CDR2 from the germline V gene are MNHNS and SASEGT. CDR3 amino acids: CASSEEGPNYGYTF. The CDR3 nucleotides are TGTGCCAGCAGTGAAGAGGGGCCTAACTATGGCTACACCTTC.

This chain connects TRBV6-6 to TRBJ1-1, with 8 bases identical to TRBD1. V lost 6 bases, J lost 0 bases, and 6 bases stayed unmatched. The CDR3 loop spans 15 amino acids. From germline, CDR1 is MNHNY and CDR2 SVGAGI (reference sequence). Written as DNA, the CDR3 is TGTGCCAGCAGGCCTACAGGGGGGTTGAACACTGAAGCTTTCTTT. Translated, it gives CASRPTGGLNTEAFF.

The V call is TRBV19, the J call TRBJ2-3, with D possibly matching TRBD2 (5 bases). The CDR3 totals 14 residues. Germline loops: CDR1 LNHDA, CDR2 SQIVND (reference sequence). V lost 3 bases and J lost 0, with 7 bases in between. The CDR3 nucleotides read TGTGCCAGTAGTATTGGCGGGAGCACAGATACGCAGTATTTT. This encodes CASSIGGSTDTQYF.

In this sample, this clone turned up a few times. The chain recombines TRBV5-6 with TRBJ1-4, with D possibly TRBD1 on 5 matching bases. CDR3 size: 15 residues. V was cut by 2 bases and J by 3 bases, with 11 bases left in between. From germline, CDR1 is SGHDT and CDR2 YYEEEE. The CDR3 DNA sequence: TGTGCCAGCAGCTTCTTCGGGGGGGCTAATGAAAAACTGTTTTTT. This translates into CASSFFGGANEKLFF.

This rearrangement joins TRBV15 to TRBJ1-1, with D possibly matching TRBD1 (6 bases). With 2 bases removed from V and 1 base from J, the gap between germline ends came to 14 bases. The CDR3 spans 16 residues. Germline assignment: CDR1 LNHNV and CDR2 YYDKDF (reference sequence). The CDR3 DNA reads as TGTGCCACCAGCAGACCTCGGACAGACACGAACACTGAAGCTTTCTTT. This sequence encodes CATSRPRTDTNTEAFF.

This clone is classed as hyperexpanded. The genes are TRBV28 and TRBJ1-1; no clear D gene. The germline gives CDR1 MDHEN, CDR2 SYDVKM. There are 14 residues in the CDR3. V was cut by 1 base and J by 1 base, with 7 bases left in between. CDR3 sequence reads: CASSLSPRNTEAFF. The CDR3 bases are TGTGCCAGCAGTTTATCTCCCCGGAACACTGAAGCTTTCTTT.

The chain couples TRBV2 to TRBJ2-1; 8 nucleotides match TRBD2. CDR3 length: 15 residues. Germline CDR1 is SNHLY and CDR2 is FYNNEI. Trimming removed 5 bases from V and 5 bases from J; junction bases left unmatched: 8. The CDR3 region has the DNA TGTGCCAGCAGTCTTCTAGCGGGTCTCGACAATGAGCAGTTCTTC. This sequence encodes CASSLLAGLDNEQFF. The whole variable domain, filled in from reference TRBV2 and TRBJ2-1, reads EPEVTQTPSHQVTQMGQEVILRCVPISNHLYFYWYRQILGQKVEFLVSFYNNEISEKSEIFDDQFSVERPDGSNFTLKIRSTKLEDSAMYFCASSLLAGLDNEQFFGPGTRLTVL.

This clone showed up just once. The CDR3 spells CAWSPKPNTQYF. The CDR3 nucleotides are TGTGCCTGGAGTCCCAAGCCCAATACGCAGTATTTT. The chain couples TRBV30 to TRBJ2-3; no clear D. Deletions cut 2 bases from V and 7 bases from J, with 10 bases between. This CDR3 region has 12 residues. Germline V gene sequence: CDR1 GTSNPN, CDR2 SVGIG (reference sequence).

This chain uses TRBV6-5 with TRBJ1-1; D gene unclear. The CDR3 covers 14 residues. V was cut by 2 bases and J by 2 bases, with 9 bases left in between. CDR1 and CDR2 from the germline V gene are MNHEY and SVGAGI. This CDR3 reads CASSYQRSNTEAFF. For the CDR3, the DNA is TGTGCCAGCAGTTACCAACGGTCAAACACTGAAGCTTTCTTT.

The chain uses TRBV27 and TRBJ1-3, with 7 nucleotides matching TRBD1. Germline V gives CDR1 MNHEY, CDR2 SMNVEV (reference sequence). Trimming cost V 6 bases and J 4 bases; bases outside gene matches: 6. The length of the CDR3 is 14 residues. The CDR3 protein is CASRPSTGGNTIYF. CDR3 in DNA: TGTGCCAGCAGGCCATCGACAGGGGGAAACACCATATATTTT.

V is TRBV28 and J is TRBJ1-4; D is undetermined. Trimming removed 3 bases from V and 7 bases from J, with 6 bases in between. Per germline, CDR1 MDHEN and CDR2 SYDVKM. The CDR3 totals 12 residues. The CDR3 sequence is CASSLGPEKLFF. Here the CDR3 DNA reads TGTGCCAGCAGTTTGGGCCCTGAAAAACTGTTTTTT. Full variable domain (rest looked up from reference TRBV28 and TRBJ1-4): DVKVTQSSRYLVKRTGEKVFLECVQDMDHENMFWYRQDPGLGLRLIYFSYDVKMKEKGDIPEGYSVSREKKERFSLILESASTNQTSMYLCASSLGPEKLFFGSGTQLSVL.

The chain combines TRBV7-3 with TRBJ2-1, with D possibly TRBD2 on 6 matching bases. Between the trimmed V and J ends, which lost 5 bases and 10 bases, there was a span of 12 bases. There are 12 residues in the CDR3. The germline CDR1 and CDR2 sequences are SGHTA and FQGTGA. CDR3 protein: CASSADTSEQFF. The CDR3 DNA is TGTGCCAGCAGCGCCGATACTAGCGAGCAGTTCTTC.

This clone was counted only a few times. The CDR3 DNA sequence: TGTGCCTGGAGTGTCCTAAAAATGGGAGGGGACACCATATATTTT. This codes for CAWSVLKMGGDTIYF. This chain uses TRBV30 with TRBJ1-3; possible D gene TRBD1, 5 bases. This CDR3 spans 15 amino acids. Germline CDR1 is GTSNPN and CDR2 is SVGIG (reference sequence). V was cut by 0 bases and J by 8 bases, with 17 bases left in between. The full variable domain, completed using reference TRBV30 and TRBJ1-3, is SQTIHQWPATLVQPVGSPLSLECTVEGTSNPNLYWYRQAAGRGLQLLFYSVGIGQISSEVPQNLSASRPQDRQFILSSKKLLLSDSGFYLCAWSVLKMGGDTIYFGEGSWLTVV.

J is TRBJ2-7 and V is TRBV7-9, with D tentatively TRBD2 (6 bases). This CDR3 region has 15 residues. V lost 5 bases to trimming and J lost 5 bases, with 19 bases between them. The germline V gene encodes CDR1 SEHNR and CDR2 FQNEAQ (reference sequence). CDR3 nucleotide sequence: TGTGCCAGCAGCACTCACTCCTTCGCGGGGAACGAGCAGTACTTC. It encodes CASSTHSFAGNEQYF. Full variable domain (outside the CDR3, taken from reference TRBV7-9 and TRBJ2-7): DTGVSQNPRHKITKRGQNVTFRCDPISEHNRLYWYRQTLGQGPEFLTYFQNEAQLEKSRLLSDRFSAERPKGSFSTLEIQRTEQGDSAMYLCASSTHSFAGNEQYFGPGTRLTVT.

By share of the sample, this clone is large. The chain joins TRBV10-1 to TRBJ1-1, with D perhaps matching TRBD1 (6 bases). This CDR3 has 13 residues. Germline values: CDR1 WNHNN, CDR2 SYGVQD (reference sequence). V was trimmed by 9 bases and J by 1 base, leaving 12 bases between them. For the CDR3, the DNA is TGCGCCAGTTCGGGACATCAGAACACTGAAGCTTTCTTT. It specifies CASSGHQNTEAFF.

The chain links TRBV11-2 to TRBJ2-7; TRBD2 is a possible D gene (6 bases). Trimming cost V 4 bases and J 6 bases, with 19 bases left between them. This CDR3 has 15 amino acids. CDR1 and CDR2 (germline): SGHAT, FQNNGV. This CDR3 reads CASSSSDGGDREQYF. CDR3 coding DNA: TGTGCCAGCAGCTCCTCGGACGGCGGGGACCGCGAGCAGTACTTC.

This chain connects TRBV29-1 to TRBJ2-1; TRBD1 agrees at 9 bases. Germline-derived CDR1 and CDR2 are SQVTM and ANQGSEA. J was trimmed by 4 bases and V by 7 bases; bases with no gene match: 5. The CDR3 contains 13 residues. This chain's CDR3 is CSGGGQGYNEQFF. CDR3 DNA: TGCAGCGGTGGGGGACAGGGTTACAATGAGCAGTTCTTC.

This chain connects TRBV5-1 to TRBJ2-2; 14 bases line up with TRBD2. The CDR3 has 18 residues. Germline-derived CDR1 and CDR2 are SGHRS and YFSETQ. V shed 4 bases, J shed 0 bases, and the junction held 5 bases outside the gene matches. CDR3 sequence reads: CASSPRLAGGSNTGELFF. The CDR3 DNA is TGCGCCAGCAGCCCCAGACTAGCGGGAGGGTCGAACACCGGGGAGCTGTTTTTT.

V gene TRBV11-2 combines with J gene TRBJ2-5; TRBD2 is a possible D gene (5 bases). CDR3 length: 14 residues. The ends were cut back, 5 bases at V and 4 bases at J, with 14 bases in the middle. CDR1 is SGHAT and CDR2 is FQNNGV in the germline V gene. CDR3 coding DNA: TGTGCCAGCAGCCTCGGGGTAGAAGGAGAGACCCAGTACTTC. Translated, it gives CASSLGVEGETQYF. Complete variable domain (other parts from reference TRBV11-2 and TRBJ2-5): EAGVAQSPRYKIIEKRQSVAFWCNPISGHATLYWYQQILGQGPKLLIQFQNNGVVDDSQLPKDRFSAERLKGVDSTLKIQPAKLEDSAVYLCASSLGVEGETQYFGPGTRLLVL.

This clone was counted between two and nine times. The chain recombines TRBV27 with TRBJ1-1; TRBD1 aligns across 8 bases. The ends lost 5 bases at V and 4 bases at J; junction bases unmatched: 9. Germline CDR1 reads MNHEY; CDR2 reads SMNVEV (reference sequence). The CDR3 runs 15 residues. CDR3 DNA sequence: TGTGCCAGCAGTCCGCGACAGGGGAGGGGCACTGAAGCTTTCTTT. Its translation is CASSPRQGRGTEAFF.

The J gene is TRBJ2-3, the V gene TRBV9, with TRBD2 matching 7 bases. The CDR3 has 19 residues. Germline V gene data show CDR1 as SGDLS and CDR2 as YYNGEE. V shed 4 bases, J shed 3 bases, and the junction held 20 bases outside the gene matches. CDR3 protein: CASSPRIRQGGRGTDTQYF. The CDR3 nucleotides read TGTGCCAGCAGCCCCCGCATTCGCCAGGGCGGGAGAGGTACAGATACGCAGTATTTT.